The 32 T cell receptor beta chains presented below share a single source sample, sequenced in a study of CD8 T cells in Susac syndrome (dated by TCRdb to about 2019). Libraries were built with the immunoSEQ multiplex PCR assay. RNA was extracted with the RNeasy kit and roughly 0.45 to 1 ug was reverse transcribed using random hexamers. TCRdb reran the public reads through fastp at Q25 and MiXCR, keeping productive beta chains. When rows share a CDR3 protein, they turn into one entry using the most common DNA and genes. Across this sample there are around 140,000 distinct CDR3 sequences, with about 95% seen only once. The ten most abundant clones make up about 0.15% of the sample. The sample consisted of CD4+ T cells from PBMCs. The receptors derive from a human donor with Susac syndrome.

V usage is TRBV7-9 and J usage is TRBJ2-1, with 9 bases matching TRBD1. After removal of 3 bases from V and 7 bases from J, the junction contained 19 bases not matched to a gene. The germline V gene has CDR1 SEHNR and CDR2 FQNEAQ (reference sequence). The CDR3 is 19 amino acids. CDR3 sequence: CASSLNRGRGQGAWNEQFF. CDR3 DNA: TGTGCCAGCAGCTTGAACCGAGGGAGGGGACAGGGAGCTTGGAATGAGCAGTTCTTC.

The V gene is TRBV28, the J gene TRBJ1-4; D unresolved. There are 15 residues in the CDR3. Germline lookup yields CDR1 MDHEN and CDR2 SYDVKM. Trimming removed 6 bases from V and 0 bases from J, with 11 bases in between. CDR3 protein: CASSRYKTTNEKLFF. DNA for the CDR3: TGTGCCAGCAGCCGATACAAGACAACTAATGAAAAACTGTTTTTT.

The rearrangement links TRBV20-1 to TRBJ2-5; the match to TRBD2 covers 12 bases. The CDR3 is 15 residues long. V dropped 6 bases and J dropped 1; count of bases not matched to a gene: 6. CDR1 and CDR2 (germline): DFQATT, SNEGSKA (reference sequence). The CDR3 spells CSANGLAGLQETQYF. CDR3 DNA: TGCAGTGCAAACGGACTAGCGGGGCTCCAAGAGACCCAGTACTTC.

The gene calls are TRBV28 and TRBJ2-7, with 7 positions matching TRBD1. Trimming took 6 bases from V and 0 from J; bases not matched to a gene: 5. This CDR3 contains 14 residues. Germline CDR1 and CDR2: MDHEN and SYDVKM. CDR3 in amino acids: CASRKYRGSYEQYF. The CDR3 coding sequence is TGTGCCAGCAGAAAGTACAGGGGCTCCTACGAGCAGTACTTC.

CDR3 nucleotides: TGCGCCAGCAGCATCCCGGGTACCTACGAGCAGTACTTC. Its protein product is CASSIPGTYEQYF. This rearrangement joins TRBV5-1 to TRBJ2-7, with D unresolved. Per the germline V gene, CDR1 is SGHRS and CDR2 is YFSETQ. Trimming shortened V by 4 bases and J by 2 bases, and 10 bases separated the two germline ends. The CDR3 has 13 residues.

The V gene is TRBV10-3, the J gene TRBJ1-2, with a weak D call TRBD1 (5 bases). Germline-derived CDR1 and CDR2 are ENHRY and SYGVKD. The ends were cut back, 4 bases at V and 6 bases at J, with 9 bases in the middle. This CDR3 spans 12 amino acids. The CDR3 nucleotides are TGTGCCATCAGTGTCGGGGGAGATGGCTACACCTTC. It is translated as CAISVGGDGYTF.

The chain combines TRBV4-2 with TRBJ2-7, with D perhaps matching TRBD1 (6 bases). Germline V gives CDR1 LGHNA, CDR2 YNFKEQ. V shed 0 bases and J shed 3 bases, with 12 bases lying between them. The CDR3 has 15 amino acids. The CDR3 protein is CASSQEVGRGYEQYF. In nucleotides, the CDR3 is TGTGCCAGCAGCCAAGAAGTCGGCAGGGGCTACGAGCAGTACTTC.

The chain recombines TRBV29-1 with TRBJ2-3; D remains unclear. From germline, CDR1 is SQVTM and CDR2 ANQGSEA. V lost 4 bases and J lost 2, with 10 bases in between. The CDR3 is made up of 13 amino acids. CDR3 region: CSVVRPDTDTQYF. CDR3 nucleotide sequence: TGCAGCGTTGTAAGACCCGACACAGATACGCAGTATTTT.

This sequence joins TRBV20-1 and TRBJ1-4; no reliable D call. Germline loops: CDR1 DFQATT, CDR2 SNEGSKA (reference sequence). Deletions cut 7 bases from V and 8 bases from J, with 11 bases between. This CDR3 is 11 amino acids long. The CDR3 sequence: CSGPLGEKLFF. CDR3 bases: TGCAGTGGCCCTCTTGGAGAAAAACTGTTTTTT.

The V and J genes are TRBV15 and TRBJ1-1; a possible D gene is TRBD1 (5 bases). The CDR3 is 14 residues long. V was pared by 0 bases and J by 6 bases, with 11 bases between. Germline V gene lookup returns CDR1 LNHNV and CDR2 YYDKDF (reference sequence). This CDR3 reads CATSRDRVPPEAFF. CDR3 nucleotides: TGTGCCACCAGCAGAGACAGGGTTCCCCCTGAAGCTTTCTTT.

This chain uses TRBV23-1 with TRBJ1-3; D is ambiguous. TRBV23-1 is noted as an ORF with a role that remains uncertain. The CDR3 extends over 16 amino acids. The V end lost 0 bases, the J end lost 0 bases, and 9 bases lay between the germline ends. DNA of the CDR3: TGCGCCAGCAGTCAATCGCGGGCCATCTCTGGAAACACCATATATTTT. It translates to CASSQSRAISGNTIYF.

This chain links TRBV29-1 with TRBJ1-1; D possibly corresponds to TRBD1 (5 bases). CDR3 size: 13 residues. The ends were cut back, 7 bases at V and 8 bases at J, with 20 bases in the middle. CDR1 SQVTM and CDR2 ANQGSEA come from the germline V gene. The CDR3 here is CSGMKRGLWEAFF. The CDR3 bases are TGCAGCGGGATGAAGCGGGGGTTATGGGAAGCTTTCTTT.

The V call is TRBV21-1, the J call TRBJ2-7; the DNA was not used to check the table's D call, TRBD2. TRBV21-1 is recorded as a pseudogene. CDR3 length equals 16 residues. The CDR3 DNA follows: TGTGCCAGCAGCAAACCGTCGCCACTAGGCACAAGCGGGCAGTACTTC. This sequence encodes CASSKPSPLGTSGQYF.

The V call is TRBV5-1, the J call TRBJ2-7; D remains ambiguous. The CDR3 extends over 13 amino acids. From germline, CDR1 is SGHRS and CDR2 YFSETQ. V lost 5 bases and J 3 bases, leaving 12 bases between the germline ends. This CDR3 reads CASSSVLHYEQYF. The DNA for the CDR3 is TGCGCCAGCAGTTCCGTCCTCCACTACGAGCAGTACTTC.

The V and J genes are TRBV6-2 or TRBV6-3 and TRBJ2-1, with D perhaps matching TRBD2 (6 bases). V gave up 2 bases and J gave up 5 bases, with 19 bases separating them. The CDR3 contains 17 residues. Germline V gene sequence: CDR1 MNHEY, CDR2 SVGEGT. The CDR3: CASSYAKRLGVNNEQFF. CDR3 DNA sequence: TGTGCCAGCAGTTACGCTAAAAGACTAGGAGTTAACAATGAGCAGTTCTTC.

The chain carries TRBV20-1 and TRBJ2-7; 12 bases align to TRBD1. The CDR3 is 14 amino acids. The germline V gene has CDR1 DFQATT and CDR2 SNEGSKA (reference sequence). J gave up 6 bases and V 5 bases, and 8 bases lay outside the gene matches. Here the CDR3 reads CSAGTGTGGGEQYF. As DNA, the CDR3 is TGCAGTGCTGGGACCGGGACAGGGGGCGGCGAGCAGTACTTC.

The chain uses TRBV29-1 and TRBJ2-5; 8 bases are shared with TRBD1. There are 11 residues in the CDR3. Germline CDR1 SQVTM, CDR2 ANQGSEA. The ends lost 6 bases at V and 3 bases at J; junction bases unmatched: 0. CDR3 region: CSVDREETQYF. The CDR3 region has the DNA TGCAGCGTGGACAGGGAAGAGACCCAGTACTTC.

Only one count was recorded for this clonotype. V is TRBV4-3 and J is TRBJ2-3, with 12 bases matching TRBD1. The V segment lost 0 bases and the J segment 5 bases; nucleotides outside the gene matches: 9. The length of the CDR3 is 18 residues. Germline V CDR1 and CDR2: LGHNA, YSLEER. CDR3 region: CASSQDSRDRGQGDTQYF. DNA for the CDR3: TGCGCCAGCAGCCAAGACTCACGGGACAGGGGGCAAGGAGATACGCAGTATTTT.

The chain has TRBV20-1 and TRBJ2-1; TRBD2 aligns across 10 bases. Germline V gives CDR1 DFQATT, CDR2 SNEGSKA (reference sequence). J was trimmed by 3 bases and V by 5 bases; bases with no gene match: 10. CDR3 length: 16 amino acids. This CDR3 reads CSAPRKAGGDYNEQFF. The CDR3 coding sequence is TGCAGTGCTCCCCGTAAAGCGGGAGGGGACTACAATGAGCAGTTCTTC.

This sequence joins TRBV28 and TRBJ2-5; 7 bases align to TRBD1. Trimming removed 10 bases from V and 2 bases from J; junction bases left unmatched: 7. Germline CDR1 reads MDHEN; CDR2 reads SYDVKM. This CDR3 is built from 13 residues. The CDR3 loop reads CATDDRAQETQYF. The CDR3 DNA reads as TGTGCCACCGACGACAGGGCTCAAGAGACCCAGTACTTC. Filled out from reference TRBV28 and TRBJ2-5, the complete variable domain reads DVKVTQSSRYLVKRTGEKVFLECVQDMDHENMFWYRQDPGLGLRLIYFSYDVKMKEKGDIPEGYSVSREKKERFSLILESASTNQTSMYLCATDDRAQETQYFGPGTRLLVL.

The V call is TRBV5-1, the J call TRBJ2-1, with D possibly called TRBD1 or TRBD2 (5 bases each). V was pared by 3 bases and J by 10 bases, with 14 bases between. CDR1 SGHRS and CDR2 YFSETQ come from the germline V gene. The CDR3 runs 13 residues. The CDR3 reads CASSWGPDTEQFF. In DNA, the CDR3 is TGCGCCAGCAGCTGGGGACCCGATACCGAGCAGTTCTTC.

The CDR3 is CATSRDPERNTEAFF. CDR3 DNA: TGTGCCACCAGCAGAGATCCGGAGCGGAACACTGAAGCTTTCTTT. The chain combines TRBV15 with TRBJ1-1; D ambiguous. Germline CDR1 is LNHNV and CDR2 is YYDKDF (reference sequence). This CDR3 has 15 residues. Trimming took 0 bases from V and 1 from J, leaving 9 bases between them.

The chain has TRBV15 and TRBJ2-3, with TRBD1 identical over 10 bases. The germline CDR1 and CDR2 sequences are LNHNV and YYDKDF (reference sequence). The CDR3 totals 15 residues. The trim removed 3 bases at V and 5 bases at J, leaving 5 bases unmatched. Written as DNA, the CDR3 is TGTGCCACCAGCAGGGTCGGACAGGGGGGAGATACGCAGTATTTT. This translates into CATSRVGQGGDTQYF.

The chain combines TRBV9 with TRBJ2-5; 8 positions match TRBD1. Unmatched junction bases numbered 10, after V lost 1 base and J lost 2 bases. Germline V CDR1 and CDR2: SGDLS, YYNGEE. CDR3 length: 17 residues. The DNA of the CDR3 is TGTGCCAGCAGCGTACGCCCAGGGGGCGCTGGGCAAGAGACCCAGTACTTC. This gives the protein CASSVRPGGAGQETQYF.

The genes are TRBV9 and TRBJ2-7; D is unresolved. The CDR3 covers 13 residues. The germline V and J ends were trimmed by 0 bases and 10 bases, with 14 bases remaining between them. CDR1 and CDR2 from the germline V gene are SGDLS and YYNGEE. CDR3 coding DNA: TGTGCCAGCAGCGTAGTAATCGGCGATCCTCAGTACTTC. Its translation is CASSVVIGDPQYF.

The rearrangement joins TRBV20-1 to TRBJ2-7; D is ambiguous. Germline V lookup: CDR1 DFQATT, CDR2 SNEGSKA (reference sequence). The CDR3 runs to 15 residues. With 3 bases removed from V and 6 bases from J, the gap between germline ends came to 21 bases. CDR3 loop: CSASTPTAPVFEQYF. The CDR3 coding sequence is TGCAGTGCTAGTACCCCCACGGCACCCGTGTTCGAGCAGTACTTC.

J is TRBJ2-7 and V is TRBV28, with 7 positions matching TRBD2. After removal of 6 bases from V and 0 bases from J, the junction contained 5 bases not matched to a gene. The CDR3 is 14 residues long. CDR1 is MDHEN and CDR2 is SYDVKM in the germline V gene. In DNA form, the CDR3 reads TGTGCCAGCAGCGTCGGGGGGATCTCCTACGAGCAGTACTTC. Residues: CASSVGGISYEQYF.

CDR3: CASSLDSVTEAFF. CDR3 nucleotides: TGTGCCAGCAGCTTGGACAGTGTCACTGAAGCTTTCTTT. The chain is built from TRBV5-6 and TRBJ1-1; no definite D call. This CDR3 is built from 13 residues. Between the trimmed V and J ends, which lost 0 bases and 4 bases, there was a span of 7 bases. Germline loops: CDR1 SGHDT, CDR2 YYEEEE.

CDR3 sequence (DNA): TGTGCCTGTAGTCAGGGGGCGCGAACTGAAGCTTTCTTT. Its translation: CACSQGARTEAFF. The J gene is TRBJ1-1, the V gene TRBV30; 8 nucleotides line up with TRBD1. After removal of 6 bases from V and 5 bases from J, the junction contained 8 bases not matched to a gene. This CDR3 contains 13 residues. The germline gives CDR1 GTSNPN, CDR2 SVGIG (reference sequence).

The V gene is TRBV5-4, the J gene TRBJ1-4; D is ambiguous. V was trimmed by 2 bases and J by 4 bases, leaving 9 bases between them. The CDR3 covers 14 residues. Germline V CDR1 and CDR2: SGHNT, YYREEE (reference sequence). CDR3 coding DNA: TGTGCCAGCAGCTTAGGGATCGGTAATGAAAAACTGTTTTTT. Translated, it gives CASSLGIGNEKLFF. Looking up the rest from reference TRBV5-4 and TRBJ1-4 gives the full variable domain: ETGVTQSPTHLIKTRGQQVTLRCSSQSGHNTVSWYQQALGQGPQFIFQYYREEENGRGNFPPRFSGLQFPNYSSELNVNALELDDSALYLCASSLGIGNEKLFFGSGTQLSVL.

The rearrangement uses TRBV27 and TRBJ2-1; D gene uncertain. CDR3 size: 11 residues. V was pared by 7 bases and J by 5 bases, with 6 bases between. Per the germline V gene, CDR1 is MNHEY and CDR2 is SMNVEV (reference sequence). CDR3 protein: CASTRNNEQFF. CDR3 nucleotide sequence: TGTGCCAGCACCCGGAACAATGAGCAGTTCTTC.

This clonotype was seen only once. The V gene is TRBV7-6, the J gene TRBJ1-6; no reliable D call. This CDR3 spans 15 amino acids. In germline, CDR1 is SGHVS, CDR2 FNYEAQ. The germline V and J ends were trimmed by 1 base and 6 bases, with 10 bases remaining between them. This chain's CDR3 is CASSLGPRANSPLHF. CDR3 sequence (DNA): TGTGCCAGCAGCTTAGGCCCACGGGCTAATTCACCCCTCCACTTT.